The clone carrying this TCR beta chain appeared a few times. These data come from a study of shared clonotypes between healthy human individuals. For the study at large: Per-donor plates numbered three CD4 naive, three CD4 memory, two CD8 naive and one CD8 memory.

Data came from immunoSEQ multiplex PCR; TCRdb stores just in-frame clones and leaves some out. The repertoire consists of about 680,000 clones, with under 80% occurring once and the leading ten covering less than 2%. This CDR3 spans 14 amino acids. V lost 1 base, J lost 1 base, and 8 bases lay in between. Germline CDR1 SEHNR, CDR2 FQNEAQ (reference sequence). The receptor was isolated from a woman aged 25 to 39 in good health. This chain joins TRBV7-9 and TRBJ2-7, with D possibly matching TRBD2 (5 bases). What was sequenced was memory CD4+ T cells sorted from blood. Subset described: CD45RA-negative fraction. This chain's CDR3 is CASSLGRTSYEQYF. The CDR3 DNA follows: TGTGCCAGCAGCTTAGGACGGACTTCCTACGAGCAGTACTTC.